This T cell receptor (beta chain) came from a study of identical twins. Study-wide points: In beta out-of-frame sequences, the excess sharing between twins was weaker.

Worth noting for this clonotype: Antigen specificity is unknown.

There were only healthy Caucasians among the donors. From germline, CDR1 is MNHEY and CDR2 SMNVEV (reference sequence). J was trimmed by 6 bases and V by 2 bases; bases with no gene match: 16. CDR3 size: 17 residues. With template switching, a universal primer site was added, and the cDNA carried unique molecular identifiers. One entry per CDR3 protein, called by TCRdb with MiXCR from the 5' RACE reads. The sample includes about 340,000 distinct CDR3 sequences, roughly 12% of them seen just once. This same sample was also taken into another study, of yellow fever vaccine responses in identical twins.

Input material: CD8+ T cells sorted from blood. The receptor's source is a woman younger than 30 in good health. This chain connects TRBV27 to TRBJ2-7, with 7 bases identical to TRBD2. In DNA form, the CDR3 reads TGTGCCAGCAGTTTAGTGCGGCGGGAGCCCTATGGGTGCGAGCAGTACTTC. Encoded protein: CASSLVRREPYGCEQYF.